Reported below is one TCR beta chain. The antigen is unknown. This entry belongs to a study of cytomegalovirus exposure and HLA in healthy donors. Points from the study as a whole: Cytomegalovirus status, reportedly, was diagnosed with high specificity and sensitivity by the classifier.

The germline V and J ends were trimmed by 6 bases and 5 bases, with 20 bases remaining between them. The CDR3 is 15 residues long. From germline, CDR1 is SGDLS and CDR2 YYNGEE. Measured with immunoSEQ multiplex PCR; TCRdb has only the in-frame clones, and not every one. There are 50,000 to 65,000 clones in the sample; 75% to 90% occur only once, and roughly 14% lies in the top ten. The sequenced sample consisted of PBMCs. This clonotype was obtained from a woman under 30 in good health and CMV-seronegative. The chain links TRBV9 to TRBJ1-1; maybe TRBD1 (6 bases). Here the CDR3 DNA reads TGTGCCAGCACCGCACAGGGATTGGGAACGACTGAAGCTTTCTTT. Its translation: CASTAQGLGTTEAFF.